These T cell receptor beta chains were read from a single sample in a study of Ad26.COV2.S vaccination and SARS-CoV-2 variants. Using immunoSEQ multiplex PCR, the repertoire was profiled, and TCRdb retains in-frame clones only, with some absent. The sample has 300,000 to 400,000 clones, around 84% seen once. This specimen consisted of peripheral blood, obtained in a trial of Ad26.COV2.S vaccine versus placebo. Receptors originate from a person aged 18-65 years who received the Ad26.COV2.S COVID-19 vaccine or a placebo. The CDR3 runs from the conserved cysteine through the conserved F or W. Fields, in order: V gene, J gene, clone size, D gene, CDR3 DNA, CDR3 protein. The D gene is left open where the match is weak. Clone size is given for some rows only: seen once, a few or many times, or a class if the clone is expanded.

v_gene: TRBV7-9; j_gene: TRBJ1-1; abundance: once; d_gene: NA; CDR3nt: TGTGCCAGCAGCTTAGTAACCGGGAACACTGAAGCTTTCTTT; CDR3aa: CASSLVTGNTEAFF
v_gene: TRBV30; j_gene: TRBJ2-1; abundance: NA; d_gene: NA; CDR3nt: TGTGCCTGGAGCCCCCCCCAAGGGGCCTACAATGAGCAGTTCTTC; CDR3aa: CAWSPPQGAYNEQFF
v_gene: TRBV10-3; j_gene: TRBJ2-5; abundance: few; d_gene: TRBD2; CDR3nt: TGTGCCACCAGGGGGACTAGCGGGGAAGAGACCCAGTACTTC; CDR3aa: CATRGTSGEETQYF
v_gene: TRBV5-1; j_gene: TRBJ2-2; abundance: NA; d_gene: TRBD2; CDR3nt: TGCGCCAGCAGCTTTAGCCTAGCGGTTATGAACACCGGGGAGCTGTTTTTT; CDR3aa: CASSFSLAVMNTGELFF
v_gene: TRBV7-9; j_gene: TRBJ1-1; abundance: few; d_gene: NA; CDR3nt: TGTGCCAGCAGCTACCTCAGGGAAAACACTGAAGCTTTCTTT; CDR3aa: CASSYLRENTEAFF
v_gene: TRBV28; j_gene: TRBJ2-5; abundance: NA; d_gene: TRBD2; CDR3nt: TGTGCCAGCAGACCTTCCTCTAGCGGGGGTCACCAAGAGACCCAGTACTTC; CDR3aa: CASRPSSSGGHQETQYF
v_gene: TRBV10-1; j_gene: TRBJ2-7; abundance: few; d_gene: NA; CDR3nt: TGCGCCAGCAGCGGCGGCGAGCAGTACTTC; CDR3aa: CASSGGEQYF
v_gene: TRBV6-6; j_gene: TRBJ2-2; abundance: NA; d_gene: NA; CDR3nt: TGCTCGGGACTCACGAACACCGGGGAGCTGTTTTTT; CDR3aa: CSGLTNTGELFF
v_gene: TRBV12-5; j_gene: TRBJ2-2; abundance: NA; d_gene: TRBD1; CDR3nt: TGTGCTAGTGGTTTGGAATCCGGGACAGGGGTGAGTCGGATGAACACCGGGGAGCTGTTTTTT; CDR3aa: CASGLESGTGVSRMNTGELFF
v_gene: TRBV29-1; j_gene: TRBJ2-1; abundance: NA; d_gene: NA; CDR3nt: TGCAGCGCCGTTAGGGGCCAGTTGACGGGGAGCTCCTACAATGAGCAGTTCTTC; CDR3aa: CSAVRGQLTGSSYNEQFF
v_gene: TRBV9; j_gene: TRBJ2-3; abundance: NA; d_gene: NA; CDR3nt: TGTGCCAGCAGCGCACGGGATACGCAGTATTTT; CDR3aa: CASSARDTQYF
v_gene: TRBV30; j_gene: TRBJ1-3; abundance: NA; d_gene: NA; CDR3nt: TGTGCCTGGAGGAGGGATGGAAACACCATATATTTT; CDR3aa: CAWRRDGNTIYF
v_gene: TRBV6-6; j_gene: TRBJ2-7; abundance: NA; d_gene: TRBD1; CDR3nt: TGTGCCAGCAGTCCCGGGACAGAATCCATTTACGAGCAGTACTTC; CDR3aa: CASSPGTESIYEQYF
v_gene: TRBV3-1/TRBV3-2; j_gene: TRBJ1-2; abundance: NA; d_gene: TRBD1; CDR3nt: TGTGCCAGCAGCCAACAGGGGGGCTATGGCTACACCTTC; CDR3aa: CASSQQGGYGYTF
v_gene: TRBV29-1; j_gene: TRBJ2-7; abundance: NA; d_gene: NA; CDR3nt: TGCAGCGTTTCTGGGGGACCCTCATCCTACGAGCAGTACTTC; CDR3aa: CSVSGGPSSYEQYF
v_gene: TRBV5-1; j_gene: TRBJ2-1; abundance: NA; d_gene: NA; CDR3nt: TGCGCCAGCAGCCCGGGTGGGGGTCGGGGTGAGCAGTTCTTC; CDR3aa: CASSPGGGRGEQFF
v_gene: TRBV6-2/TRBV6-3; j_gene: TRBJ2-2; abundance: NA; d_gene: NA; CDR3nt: TGTGCCAGCACCCCGGACCACCTCGCGAACACCGGGGAGCTGTTTTTT; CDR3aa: CASTPDHLANTGELFF
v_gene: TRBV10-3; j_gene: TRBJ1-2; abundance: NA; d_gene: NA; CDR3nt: TGTGCCATCAGCTGGGGGATACCGAATGGCTACACCTTC; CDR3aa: CAISWGIPNGYTF
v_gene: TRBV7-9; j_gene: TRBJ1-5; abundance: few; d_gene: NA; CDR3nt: TGTGCCAGCAGCCGGGACTCAGCTACGGCCCAGCATTTT; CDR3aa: CASSRDSATAQHF
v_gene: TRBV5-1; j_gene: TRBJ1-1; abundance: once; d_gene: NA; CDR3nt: TGCGCCAGCAGCTCTCAATCGGTTAGGATGAACACTGAAGCTTTCTTT; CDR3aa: CASSSQSVRMNTEAFF
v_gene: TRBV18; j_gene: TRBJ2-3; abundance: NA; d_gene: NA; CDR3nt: TGTGCCAGCTCAAGGGGGTACACAGATACGCAGTATTTT; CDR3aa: CASSRGYTDTQYF
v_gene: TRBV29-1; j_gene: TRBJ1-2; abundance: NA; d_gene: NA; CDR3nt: TGCAGCGTTGTGGCAGGCACCACCAATAACTATGGCTACACCTTC; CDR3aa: CSVVAGTTNNYGYTF
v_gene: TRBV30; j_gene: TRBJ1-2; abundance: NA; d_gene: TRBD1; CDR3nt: TGTGCCTGGAGTGTAGGAGGGGGCGCCTTAGGCTACACCTTC; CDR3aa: CAWSVGGGALGYTF
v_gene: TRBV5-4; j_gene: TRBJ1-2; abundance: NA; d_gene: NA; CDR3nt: TGTGCCAGCAGCTTGCAAAGGGGCGCTAACTATGGCTACACCTTC; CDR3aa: CASSLQRGANYGYTF
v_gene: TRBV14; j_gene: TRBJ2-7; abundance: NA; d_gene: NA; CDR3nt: TGTGCCAGCAGCCCCTATGTCGGATCCTACGAGCAGTACTTC; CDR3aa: CASSPYVGSYEQYF
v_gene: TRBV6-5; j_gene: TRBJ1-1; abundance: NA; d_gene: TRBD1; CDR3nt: TGTGCCAGCAGTCCAACGACAGGGTTGAACACTGAAGCTTTCTTT; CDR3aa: CASSPTTGLNTEAFF
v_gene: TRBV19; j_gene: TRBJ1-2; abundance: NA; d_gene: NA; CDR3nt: TGTGCCAGTAGTATACAGGGCAGCGGGAGCTATGGCTACACCTTC; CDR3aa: CASSIQGSGSYGYTF
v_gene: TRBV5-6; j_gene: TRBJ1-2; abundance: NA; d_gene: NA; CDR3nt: TGTGCCAGCAGCACCTTACAGGGTTCCTATGGCTACACCTTC; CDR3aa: CASSTLQGSYGYTF
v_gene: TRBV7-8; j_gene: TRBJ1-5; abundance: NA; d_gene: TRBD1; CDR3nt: TGTGCCAGCAGCAACCGGGACAGGACCATAAATCAGCCCCAGCATTTT; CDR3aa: CASSNRDRTINQPQHF
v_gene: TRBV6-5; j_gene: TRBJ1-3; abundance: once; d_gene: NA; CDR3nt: TGTGCCAGCGGGTGGGGGGGAAGCTCTGGAAACACCATATATTTT; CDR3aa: CASGWGGSSGNTIYF
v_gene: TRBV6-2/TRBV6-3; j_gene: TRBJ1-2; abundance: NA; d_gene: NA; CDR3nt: TGTGCCAGCAGTTACTTACACCTGGGATTTAACTATGGCTACACCTTC; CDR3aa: CASSYLHLGFNYGYTF
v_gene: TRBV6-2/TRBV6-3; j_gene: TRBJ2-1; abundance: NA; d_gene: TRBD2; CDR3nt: TGTGCCAGCATCCCGGGGGGCTCCTACAATGAGCAGTTCTTC; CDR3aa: CASIPGGSYNEQFF
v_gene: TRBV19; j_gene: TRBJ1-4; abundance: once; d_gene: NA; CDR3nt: TGTGCCAGTACCCTTGGCGAGGATCGGACTAATGAAAAACTGTTTTTT; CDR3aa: CASTLGEDRTNEKLFF
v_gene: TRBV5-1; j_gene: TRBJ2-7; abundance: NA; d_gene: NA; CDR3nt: TGCGCCAGTTCTCCGGGACAACTCTCCTACGAGCAGTACTTC; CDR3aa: CASSPGQLSYEQYF
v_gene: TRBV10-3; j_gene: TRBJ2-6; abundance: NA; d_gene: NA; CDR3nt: TGTGCCATCATGGGTGTGGCTGGGGCCAACGTCCTGACTTTC; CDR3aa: CAIMGVAGANVLTF
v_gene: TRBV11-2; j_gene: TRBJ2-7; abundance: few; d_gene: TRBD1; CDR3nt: TGTGCCAGCAGTCCCGGGACAGGGTATGTTCTTAGGGACGAGCAGTACTTC; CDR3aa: CASSPGTGYVLRDEQYF
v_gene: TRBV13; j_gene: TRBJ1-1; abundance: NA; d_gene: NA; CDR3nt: TGTGCCAGCAGCCCCTCCGGGCTCAACACTGAAGCTTTCTTT; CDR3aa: CASSPSGLNTEAFF
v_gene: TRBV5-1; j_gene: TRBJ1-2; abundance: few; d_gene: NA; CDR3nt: TGCGCCAGCAGCACCGGGCTTGGGGCTAACTATGGCTACACCTTC; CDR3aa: CASSTGLGANYGYTF
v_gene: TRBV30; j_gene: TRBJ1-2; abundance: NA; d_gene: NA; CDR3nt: TGTGCCCACCATGGGGGCTCTGCTACTAACTATGGCTACACCTTC; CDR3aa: CAHHGGSATNYGYTF
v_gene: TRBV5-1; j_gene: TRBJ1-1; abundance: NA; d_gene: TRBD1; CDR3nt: TGCGCCAGCAGGCGTCCCGGTACTCAGGGGGATCCAATGAACACTGAAGCTTTCTTT; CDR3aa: CASRRPGTQGDPMNTEAFF
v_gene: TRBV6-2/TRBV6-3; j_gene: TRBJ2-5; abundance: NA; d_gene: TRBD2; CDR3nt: TGTGCCAGCAGTCCGGGACTACAAGAGACCCAGTACTTC; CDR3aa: CASSPGLQETQYF
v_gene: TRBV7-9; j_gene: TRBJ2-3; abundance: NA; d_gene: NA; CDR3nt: TGTGCCAGCGAGGGTAGCACAGATACGCAGTATTTT; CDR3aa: CASEGSTDTQYF
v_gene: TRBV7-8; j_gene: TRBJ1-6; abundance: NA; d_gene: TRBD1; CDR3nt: TGTGCCAGCAGCATCCGGGACAGGGGGACGAATTCACCCCTCCACTTT; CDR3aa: CASSIRDRGTNSPLHF
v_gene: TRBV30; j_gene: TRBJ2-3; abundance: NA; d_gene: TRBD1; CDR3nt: TGTGCCTGGCGCAGACAGGGGCCAGATACGCAGTATTTT; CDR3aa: CAWRRQGPDTQYF
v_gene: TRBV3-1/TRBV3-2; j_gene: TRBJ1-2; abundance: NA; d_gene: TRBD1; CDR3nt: TGTGCCAGCAGCCAAGATCGGGACAGGGGGGTAGCTAACTATGGCTACACCTTC; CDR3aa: CASSQDRDRGVANYGYTF
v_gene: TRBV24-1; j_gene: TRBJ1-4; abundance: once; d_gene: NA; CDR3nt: TGTGCCACCAGTGGTGCCGGGGGAGGTGAAAAACTGTTTTTT; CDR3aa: CATSGAGGGEKLFF
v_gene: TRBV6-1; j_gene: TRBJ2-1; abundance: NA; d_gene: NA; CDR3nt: TGTGCCAGCAGTGAAGTCTGGGGGGCGGGTGAGCAGTTCTTC; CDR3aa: CASSEVWGAGEQFF
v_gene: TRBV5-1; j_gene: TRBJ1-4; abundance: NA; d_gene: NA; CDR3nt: TGCGCCAGCAGCTTGGGGGAGGGGATGCATGAAAAACTGTTTTTT; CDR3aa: CASSLGEGMHEKLFF
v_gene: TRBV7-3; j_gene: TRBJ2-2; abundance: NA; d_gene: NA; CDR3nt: TGTGCCAGCAGCCCGGGTCCGAACACCGGGGAGCTGTTTTTT; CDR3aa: CASSPGPNTGELFF
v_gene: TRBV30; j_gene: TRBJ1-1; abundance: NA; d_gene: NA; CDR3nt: TGTGCCTGGAGTGTAAGGTCGGTGAGGTCGGACACTGAAGCTTTCTTT; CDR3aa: CAWSVRSVRSDTEAFF
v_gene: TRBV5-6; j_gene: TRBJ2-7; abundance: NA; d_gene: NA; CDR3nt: TGTGCCAGCACCAAAGGGGGAGAGCAGTACTTC; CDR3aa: CASTKGGEQYF
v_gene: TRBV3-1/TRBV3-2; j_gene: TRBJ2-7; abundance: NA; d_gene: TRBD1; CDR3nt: TGTGCCAGCAGCGCGAACGGACAGGGGAACTACGAGCAGTACTTC; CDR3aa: CASSANGQGNYEQYF
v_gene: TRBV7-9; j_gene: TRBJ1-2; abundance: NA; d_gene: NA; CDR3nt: TGTGCCAGCAACTGGGACACCGATGGCTACACCTTC; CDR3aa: CASNWDTDGYTF
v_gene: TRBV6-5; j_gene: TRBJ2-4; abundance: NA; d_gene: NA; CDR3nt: TGTGCCAGCAGTTACGGCGGAATATGGTACTTC; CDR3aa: CASSYGGIWYF
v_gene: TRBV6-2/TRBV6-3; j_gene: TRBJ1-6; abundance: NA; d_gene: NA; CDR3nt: TGTGCCAGCAGTTACTTGTTAGAGTCGTCACCCCTCCACTTT; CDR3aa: CASSYLLESSPLHF
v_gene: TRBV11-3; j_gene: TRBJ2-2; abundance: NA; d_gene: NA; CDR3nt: TGTGCCAGTGCGGCGGCCTCAGGTCGCGGGGAGCTGTTTTTT; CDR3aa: CASAAASGRGELFF
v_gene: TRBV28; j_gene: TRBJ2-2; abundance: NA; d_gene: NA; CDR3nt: TGTGCCAGCAGTTACCATACAGTGGGGAACACCGGGGAGCTGTTTTTT; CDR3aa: CASSYHTVGNTGELFF
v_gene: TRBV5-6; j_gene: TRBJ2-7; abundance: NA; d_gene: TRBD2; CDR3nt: TGTGCCAGCAGCTTTGGCGGGACTACTCTCTACGAGCAGTACTTC; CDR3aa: CASSFGGTTLYEQYF
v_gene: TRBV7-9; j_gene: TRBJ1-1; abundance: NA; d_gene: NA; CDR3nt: TGTGCCAGCAGCTTAGTCAGGAACACTGAAGCTTTCTTT; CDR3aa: CASSLVRNTEAFF
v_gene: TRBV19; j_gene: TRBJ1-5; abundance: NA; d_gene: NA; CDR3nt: TGTGCCAGTGCTGTTACCAATCAGCCCCAGCATTTT; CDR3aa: CASAVTNQPQHF